This T cell receptor beta chain was recorded in a study of read filtering for tumor transcriptome and immune sequencing. Broader study findings: Compared with RNA-seq, IR-seq gave much higher clonotype depth and reliability.

From roughly 400 ng of RNA, a library with molecular barcoded alpha/delta and beta/gamma adaptors was made. A single record per CDR3 protein comes from TCRdb applying MiXCR to the reads. The data hold about 54,000 distinct CDR3 sequences, with about 12% observed a single time. This CDR3 has 14 residues. Germline V CDR1 and CDR2: SEHNR, FQNEAQ (reference sequence). Trimming took off 5 bases at V and 0 bases at J, with 10 bases between the two ends. This clonotype was detected many times. Its antigen is unidentified. V usage is TRBV7-9 and J usage is TRBJ1-1; a possible D gene is TRBD1 (5 bases). This clonotype originated in a donor at least 40 years old with multiple myeloma. Sequences were obtained from a population of CD138-negative cells sorted from bone marrow. The CDR3 here is CASSATGVNTEAFF. As DNA, the CDR3 is TGTGCCAGCAGCGCGACGGGGGTGAACACTGAAGCTTTCTTT. The full variable domain, in which reference TRBV7-9 and TRBJ1-1 provide the parts outside the CDR3, is DTGVSQNPRHKITKRGQNVTFRCDPISEHNRLYWYRQTLGQGPEFLTYFQNEAQLEKSRLLSDRFSAERPKGSFSTLEIQRTEQGDSAMYLCASSATGVNTEAFFGQGTRLTVV.